The T cell receptor beta chain under discussion was sequenced for a study of cytomegalovirus exposure and HLA in healthy donors. Study-level points and caveats: Altogether, some 160 TCR beta chains were recorded as cytomegalovirus-associated. An analysis was carried out at a later point. It showed that HLA-associated TCR beta chains were more clonally expanded than equally common non-associated chains.

The study ran its PCR with 60 Vbeta and 13 Jbeta primers. Sequencing used immunoSEQ multiplex PCR; TCRdb keeps in-frame clones, though not all of them. The sample shows about 120,000 clones, approximately 65% of them seen only once. This CDR3 spans 14 amino acids. Germline CDR1 SGHVS, CDR2 FNYEAQ. V trimming: 5 bases; J trimming: 7 bases; junction bases outside the gene matches: 8. This clone was detected once. Its specificity is not known. Sample: PBMCs. The receptor comes from a man younger than 35 in good health and CMV-seronegative. V gene TRBV7-6 combines with J gene TRBJ1-5; 7 nucleotides agree with TRBD1. DNA of the CDR3: TGTGCCAGCAGCCCTAGTACAGGGGAGCAGCCCCAGCATTTT. This gives the protein CASSPSTGEQPQHF.